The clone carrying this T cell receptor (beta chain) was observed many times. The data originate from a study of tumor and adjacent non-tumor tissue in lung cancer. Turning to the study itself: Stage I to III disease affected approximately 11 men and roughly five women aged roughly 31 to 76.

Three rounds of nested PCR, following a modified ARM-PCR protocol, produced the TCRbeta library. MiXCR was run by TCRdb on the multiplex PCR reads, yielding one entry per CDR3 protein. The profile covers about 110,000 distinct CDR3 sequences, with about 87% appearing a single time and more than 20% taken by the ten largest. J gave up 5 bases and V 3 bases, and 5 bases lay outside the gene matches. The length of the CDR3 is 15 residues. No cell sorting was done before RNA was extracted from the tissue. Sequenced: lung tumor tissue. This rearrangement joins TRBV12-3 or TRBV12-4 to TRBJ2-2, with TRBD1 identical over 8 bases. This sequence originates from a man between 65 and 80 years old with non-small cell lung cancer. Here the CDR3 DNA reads TGTGCCAGCAGTTTGCAGGGGGCGGGAACCGGGGAGCTGTTTTTT. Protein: CASSLQGAGTGELFF.